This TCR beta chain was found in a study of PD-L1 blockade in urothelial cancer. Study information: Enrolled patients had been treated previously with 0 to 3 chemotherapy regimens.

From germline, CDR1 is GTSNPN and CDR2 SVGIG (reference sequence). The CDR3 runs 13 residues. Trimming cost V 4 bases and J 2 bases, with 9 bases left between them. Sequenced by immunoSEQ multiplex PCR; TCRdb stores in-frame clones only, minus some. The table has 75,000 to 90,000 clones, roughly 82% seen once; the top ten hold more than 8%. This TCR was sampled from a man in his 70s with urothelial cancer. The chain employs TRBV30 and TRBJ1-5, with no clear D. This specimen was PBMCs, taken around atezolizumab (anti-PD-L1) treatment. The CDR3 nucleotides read TGTGCCTGGACGAGACAAGGCAATCAGCCCCAGCATTTT. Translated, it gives CAWTRQGNQPQHF.